These T cell receptor beta chains were read from a single sample in a study of T cell responses to AZD1222 COVID-19 vaccine. Here immunoSEQ multiplex PCR was the method, and the copy in TCRdb shows in-frame clones only, minus some. The sample carries 150,000 to 200,000 clones, around 92% recorded once. Sample: peripheral blood, taken 28 days after the second AZD1222 dose. Receptors originate from an adult who received the AZD1222 COVID-19 vaccine. CDR3s include the opening cysteine and the closing phenylalanine or tryptophan. The order of the fields is clone size, D gene, V gene, J gene, CDR3 protein, CDR3 DNA. D genes are given only for firm matches. Expanded clones are given a class, and other clones once, few, many or no size at all.

>-|-|TRBV18|TRBJ2-7
CASSSQVQATGEQYF
TGTGCCAGCTCAAGTCAGGTGCAGGCAACGGGCGAGCAGTACTTC
>-|-|TRBV3-1/TRBV3-2|TRBJ1-2
CASSQGGGGYTF
TGTGCCAGCAGCCAAGGGGGTGGAGGCTACACCTTC
>once|-|TRBV7-2|TRBJ1-1
CASSLVGSMNTEAFF
TGTGCCAGCAGCTTAGTGGGCAGTATGAACACTGAAGCTTTCTTT
>-|-|TRBV5-4|TRBJ1-4
CASSLAVESEKLFF
TGTGCCAGCAGCTTGGCAGTAGAGAGTGAAAAACTGTTTTTT
>-|-|TRBV7-2|TRBJ1-1
CASSLKKYGNTEAFF
TGTGCCAGCAGCTTAAAAAAGTATGGGAACACTGAAGCTTTCTTT
>-|-|TRBV7-3|TRBJ2-3
CASSLGAGPTDTQYF
TGTGCCAGCAGCTTAGGGGCAGGGCCCACAGATACGCAGTATTTT
>-|-|TRBV5-6|TRBJ1-2
CASSLDRAYGYTF
TGTGCCAGCAGCTTGGACAGGGCCTATGGCTACACCTTC
>-|-|TRBV12-3/TRBV12-4|TRBJ1-1
CASSYGTEAFF
TGTGCCAGCAGTTACGGAACCGAAGCTTTCTTT
>-|-|TRBV5-6|TRBJ1-1
CASSLVPGFGTEAFF
TGTGCCAGCAGCCTTGTCCCGGGGTTTGGAACTGAAGCTTTCTTT
>-|TRBD2|TRBV27|TRBJ2-1
CASSLGLAGYNEQFF
TGTGCCAGCAGTTTAGGACTAGCGGGGTACAATGAGCAGTTCTTC
>-|TRBD2|TRBV2|TRBJ2-2
CARGRGGTYTGELFF
TGTGCCAGGGGGCGCGGGGGGACCTACACCGGGGAGCTGTTTTTT
>-|TRBD2|TRBV7-2|TRBJ2-7
CASSRIAGGQSPKSYEQYF
TGTGCCAGCAGCCGCATAGCGGGGGGGCAGTCTCCCAAGTCCTACGAGCAGTACTTC
>-|-|TRBV6-2/TRBV6-3|TRBJ1-2
CASSYRSTNGYTF
TGTGCCAGCAGTTACAGGTCCACCAATGGCTACACCTTC
>-|TRBD1|TRBV27|TRBJ1-4
CANQSGQEIGEGLTNEKLFF
TGTGCCAACCAATCCGGACAGGAGATAGGTGAGGGATTAACTAATGAAAAACTGTTTTTT
>-|-|TRBV19|TRBJ1-1
CASSPHRDHGAEAFF
TGTGCCAGTAGTCCCCACAGGGACCATGGCGCTGAAGCTTTCTTT
>-|-|TRBV19|TRBJ2-3
CASSTTRPLGTDTQYF
TGTGCCAGTAGTACTACTAGGCCCCTCGGCACAGATACGCAGTATTTT
>-|TRBD1|TRBV28|TRBJ1-1
CASNWDRSTEAFF
TGTGCCAGCAATTGGGACAGATCCACTGAAGCTTTCTTT
>-|-|TRBV2|TRBJ1-2
CASSVGELYGYTF
TGTGCCAGCAGTGTTGGGGAGCTGTATGGCTACACCTTC
>many|TRBD1|TRBV5-7|TRBJ1-4
CASSPDRERCVATNEKLFF
TGTGCCAGCAGCCCCGACAGGGAGAGGTGTGTCGCAACTAATGAAAAACTGTTTTTT
>-|-|TRBV2|TRBJ1-3
CASSEAPSGAHSGNTIYF
TGTGCCAGCAGTGAAGCCCCCTCGGGGGCTCACTCTGGAAACACCATATATTTT
>-|-|TRBV19|TRBJ1-1
CASNPGTLNTEAFF
TGTGCCAGTAATCCCGGGACGTTGAACACTGAAGCTTTCTTT
>-|-|TRBV4-1|TRBJ1-1
CASSQPYREGTEAFF
TGCGCCAGCAGCCAACCCTACAGGGAGGGCACTGAAGCTTTCTTT
>-|TRBD1|TRBV28|TRBJ2-4
CASSSGGQGNIQYF
TGTGCCAGCAGTTCCGGGGGACAGGGAAACATTCAGTACTTC
>-|TRBD2|TRBV7-7|TRBJ2-1
CASSPGLAGGELDNEQFF
TGTGCTAGCAGCCCAGGACTAGCGGGGGGTGAGTTGGACAATGAGCAGTTCTTC
>-|-|TRBV6-5|TRBJ1-1
CASSLGGVKEAFF
TGTGCCAGCAGCCTGGGGGGGGTAAAAGAAGCTTTCTTT
>once|-|TRBV21-1|TRBJ2-1
CASGSSGRTYNEQFF
TGTGCCAGCGGGTCTAGCGGGAGAACATACAATGAGCAGTTCTTC
>-|-|TRBV6-1|TRBJ1-5
CASSEINQPQHF
TGTGCCAGCAGTGAAATCAATCAGCCCCAGCATTTT
>-|-|TRBV28|TRBJ1-5
CASSLNWSNQPQHF
TGTGCCAGCAGTCTAAATTGGAGCAATCAGCCCCAGCATTTT
>-|-|TRBV20-1|TRBJ2-2
CSALAGELFF
TGCAGTGCGTTGGCTGGGGAGCTGTTTTTT
>-|TRBD2|TRBV2|TRBJ2-5
CASRQNPGTTAEETQYF
TGTGCCAGCAGACAAAACCCCGGGACTACCGCCGAGGAGACCCAGTACTTC
>-|-|TRBV12-5|TRBJ2-2
CASGFGFTGELFF
TGTGCTAGTGGTTTTGGGTTCACCGGGGAGCTGTTTTTT
>once|-|TRBV9|TRBJ2-2
CASSVVDSNTGELFF
TGTGCCAGCAGCGTAGTGGACAGTAACACCGGGGAGCTGTTTTTT
>-|-|TRBV6-2/TRBV6-3|TRBJ1-2
CASSASGYGYTF
TGTGCCAGCAGTGCCTCGGGCTATGGCTACACCTTC
>-|TRBD1|TRBV11-2|TRBJ1-1
CASSSRRTGVNTEAFF
TGTGCCAGCAGCTCCAGACGGACAGGTGTGAACACTGAAGCTTTCTTT
>few|TRBD1|TRBV6-5|TRBJ1-4
CASNQGAGNEKLFF
TGTGCCAGCAACCAGGGGGCGGGTAATGAAAAACTGTTTTTT
>few|-|TRBV19|TRBJ1-5
CASSIFAGAQPQHF
TGTGCCAGTAGTATCTTCGCAGGGGCACAGCCCCAGCATTTT
>-|-|TRBV5-1|TRBJ1-2
CASSLAVGLAGYGYTF
TGCGCCAGCAGCTTGGCCGTCGGGCTGGCAGGCTATGGCTACACCTTC
>-|-|TRBV6-6|TRBJ1-2
CASSYNFQTRGYTF
TGTGCCAGCAGTTACAACTTCCAGACTAGGGGCTACACCTTC
>-|-|TRBV19|TRBJ1-2
CASSMGGSIYGYTF
TGTGCCAGTAGTATGGGGGGCAGCATCTATGGCTACACCTTC
>many|TRBD1|TRBV3-1/TRBV3-2|TRBJ1-6
CASSRGTGRSPLHF
TGTGCCAGCAGCCGCGGGACAGGGAGATCACCCCTCCACTTT
>-|-|TRBV3-1/TRBV3-2|TRBJ1-1
CASSQARWTEAFF
TGTGCCAGCAGCCAAGCCAGGTGGACTGAAGCTTTCTTT
>once|-|TRBV11-2|TRBJ1-1
CASSLSLTGNMNTEAFF
TGTGCCAGCAGCTTAAGCCTCACAGGGAACATGAACACTGAAGCTTTCTTT
>-|-|TRBV12-5|TRBJ2-3
CASAQGFNPDTQYF
TGTGCTAGTGCCCAGGGTTTTAACCCAGATACGCAGTATTTT
>-|-|TRBV7-3|TRBJ2-3
CASSSGTYTDTQYF
TGTGCCAGCAGCTCAGGGACCTACACAGATACGCAGTATTTT
>-|TRBD2|TRBV9|TRBJ2-7
CASSPRTSGSYEQYF
TGTGCCAGCAGCCCACGGACTAGCGGGTCCTACGAGCAGTACTTC
>-|TRBD2|TRBV6-2/TRBV6-3|TRBJ2-1
CASSRWSSGVSSYNEQFF
TGTGCCAGCAGTCGCTGGAGTAGCGGGGTAAGCTCCTACAATGAGCAGTTCTTC